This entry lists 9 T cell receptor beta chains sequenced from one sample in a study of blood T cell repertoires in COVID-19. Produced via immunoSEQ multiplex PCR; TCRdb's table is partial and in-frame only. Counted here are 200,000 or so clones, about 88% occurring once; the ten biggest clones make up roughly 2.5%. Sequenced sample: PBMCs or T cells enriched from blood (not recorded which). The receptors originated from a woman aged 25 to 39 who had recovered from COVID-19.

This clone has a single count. CDR3 coding DNA: TGTGCCAGCAGCTATCAAGAGACCCAGTACTTC. Its protein is CASSYQETQYF. The chain recombines TRBV3-1 (or the pseudogene TRBV3-2) with TRBJ2-5, with D unclear. Germline V lookup: CDR1 LGHDT, CDR2 YNNKEL (reference sequence). V dropped 5 bases and J dropped 2 bases, with 3 bases sitting between them. The CDR3 runs 11 residues.

The CDR3 loop is CASSLSRGRTEAFF. The DNA of the CDR3 is TGTGCCAGCAGCTTATCCAGGGGGCGCACTGAAGCTTTCTTT. V usage is TRBV14 and J usage is TRBJ1-1; 8 bases map to TRBD1. In germline, CDR1 is SGHDN, CDR2 FVKESK. This CDR3 is 14 amino acids long. With 5 bases clipped from V and 4 bases from J, the junction kept 6 bases outside the gene matches.

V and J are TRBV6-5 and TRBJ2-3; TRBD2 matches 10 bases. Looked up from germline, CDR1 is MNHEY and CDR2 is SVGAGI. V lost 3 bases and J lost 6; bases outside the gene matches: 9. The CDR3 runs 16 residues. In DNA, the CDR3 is TGTGCCAGCAGTTATCGGTCTAGCGGGGGTCCGGATACGCAGTATTTT. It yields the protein CASSYRSSGGPDTQYF.

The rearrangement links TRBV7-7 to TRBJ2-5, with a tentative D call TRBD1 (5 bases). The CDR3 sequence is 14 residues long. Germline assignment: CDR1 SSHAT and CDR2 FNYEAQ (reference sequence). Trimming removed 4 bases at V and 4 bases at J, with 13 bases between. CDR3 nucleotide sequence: TGTGCCAGCAGCTCGCGACAGTTTCGAGAGACCCAGTACTTC. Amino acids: CASSSRQFRETQYF.

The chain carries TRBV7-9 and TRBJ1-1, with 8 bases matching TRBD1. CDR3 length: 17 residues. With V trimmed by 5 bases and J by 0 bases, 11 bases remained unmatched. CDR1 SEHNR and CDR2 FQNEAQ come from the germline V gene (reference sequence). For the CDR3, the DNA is TGTGCCAGCAGCCCCCCTTTACAGGGGGAGATGAACACTGAAGCTTTCTTT. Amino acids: CASSPPLQGEMNTEAFF.

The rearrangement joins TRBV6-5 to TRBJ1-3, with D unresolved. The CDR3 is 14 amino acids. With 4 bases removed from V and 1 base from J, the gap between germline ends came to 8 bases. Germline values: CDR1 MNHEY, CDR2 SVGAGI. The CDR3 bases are TGTGCCAGCAGTTTCGATAGATCTGGAAACACCATATATTTT. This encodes CASSFDRSGNTIYF.

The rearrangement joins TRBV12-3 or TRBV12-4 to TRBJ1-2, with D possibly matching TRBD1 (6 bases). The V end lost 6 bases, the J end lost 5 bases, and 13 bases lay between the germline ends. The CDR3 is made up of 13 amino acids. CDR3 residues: CASRVQGLYGYTF. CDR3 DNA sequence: TGTGCCAGCAGGGTACAGGGATTATATGGCTACACCTTC.

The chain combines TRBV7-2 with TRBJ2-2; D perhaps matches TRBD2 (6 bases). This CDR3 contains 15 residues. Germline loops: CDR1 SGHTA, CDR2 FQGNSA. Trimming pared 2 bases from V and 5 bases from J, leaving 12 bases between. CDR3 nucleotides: TGTGCCAGCAGCTTAAGGCAGGGAGGAACCGGGGAGCTGTTTTTT. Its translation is CASSLRQGGTGELFF.

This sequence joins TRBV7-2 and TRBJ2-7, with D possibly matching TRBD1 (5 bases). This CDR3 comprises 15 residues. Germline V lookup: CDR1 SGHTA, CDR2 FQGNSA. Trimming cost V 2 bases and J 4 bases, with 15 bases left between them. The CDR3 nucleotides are TGTGCCAGCAGCTTAACTCTCAGGTCAGGGTACGAGCAGTACTTC. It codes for CASSLTLRSGYEQYF.